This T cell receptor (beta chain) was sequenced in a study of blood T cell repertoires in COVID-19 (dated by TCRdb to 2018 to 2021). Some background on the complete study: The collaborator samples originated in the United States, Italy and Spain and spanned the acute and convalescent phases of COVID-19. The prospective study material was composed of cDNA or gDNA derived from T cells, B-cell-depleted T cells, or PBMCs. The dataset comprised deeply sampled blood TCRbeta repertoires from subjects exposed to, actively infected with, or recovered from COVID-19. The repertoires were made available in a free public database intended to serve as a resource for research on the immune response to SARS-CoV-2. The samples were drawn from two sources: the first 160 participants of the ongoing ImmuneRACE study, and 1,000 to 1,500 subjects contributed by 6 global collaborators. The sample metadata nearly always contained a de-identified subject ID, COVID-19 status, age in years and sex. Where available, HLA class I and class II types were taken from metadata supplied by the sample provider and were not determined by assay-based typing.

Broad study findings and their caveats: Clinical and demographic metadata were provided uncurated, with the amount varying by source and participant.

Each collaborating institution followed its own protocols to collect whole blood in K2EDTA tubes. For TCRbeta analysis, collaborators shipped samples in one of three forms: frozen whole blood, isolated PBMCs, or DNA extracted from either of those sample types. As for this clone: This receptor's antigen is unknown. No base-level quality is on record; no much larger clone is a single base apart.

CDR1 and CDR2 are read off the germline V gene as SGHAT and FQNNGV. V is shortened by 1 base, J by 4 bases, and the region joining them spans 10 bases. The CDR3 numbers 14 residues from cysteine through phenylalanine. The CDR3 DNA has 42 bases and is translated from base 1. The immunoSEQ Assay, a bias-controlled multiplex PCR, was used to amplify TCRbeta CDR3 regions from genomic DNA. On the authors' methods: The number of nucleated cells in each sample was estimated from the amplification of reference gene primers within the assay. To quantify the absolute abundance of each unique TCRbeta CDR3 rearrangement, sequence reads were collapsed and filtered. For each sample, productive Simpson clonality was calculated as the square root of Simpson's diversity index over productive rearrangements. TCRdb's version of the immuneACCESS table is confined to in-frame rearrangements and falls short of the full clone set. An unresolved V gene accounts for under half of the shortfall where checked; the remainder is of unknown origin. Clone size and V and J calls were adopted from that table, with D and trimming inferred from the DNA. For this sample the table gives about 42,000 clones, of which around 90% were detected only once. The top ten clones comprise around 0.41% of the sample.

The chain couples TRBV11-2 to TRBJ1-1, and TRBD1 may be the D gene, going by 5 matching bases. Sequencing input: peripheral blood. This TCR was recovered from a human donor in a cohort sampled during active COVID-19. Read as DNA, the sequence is TGTGCCAGCAGCTTAGCCCCGGGACTCACTGAAGCTTTCTTT. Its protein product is CASSLAPGLTEAFF. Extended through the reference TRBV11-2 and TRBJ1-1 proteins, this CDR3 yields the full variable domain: EAGVAQSPRYKIIEKRQSVAFWCNPISGHATLYWYQQILGQGPKLLIQFQNNGVVDDSQLPKDRFSAERLKGVDSTLKIQPAKLEDSAVYLCASSLAPGLTEAFFGQGTRLTVV.